This TCR beta chain emerged from a study of cytomegalovirus exposure and HLA in healthy donors. The study, taken as a whole, reports: Later analysis placed DRB1 highest and HLA-C lowest in TCR association rates, which differed by HLA locus.

The sample holds a few counts of this clone. What it recognizes is unknown. The PCR made use of 60 Vbeta and 13 Jbeta primers. Profiled with immunoSEQ multiplex PCR; TCRdb holds only in-frame clones, not every one. The sample lists 110,000 to 150,000 clones, 70% to 85% seen once, with around 8.8% in the top ten. The germline CDR1 and CDR2 sequences are SGHKS and YYEKEE (reference sequence). The CDR3 length is 14 residues. Trimming removed 1 base at V and 1 base at J, with 7 bases between. The source is a woman aged 60-75 years in good health and CMV-seropositive. The gene calls are TRBV5-5 and TRBJ2-3; weak D call: TRBD2 (5 bases). Sequencing was done on a sample of PBMCs. The CDR3 sequence is CASSLNSGTDTQYF. The CDR3 region has the DNA TGTGCCAGCAGCTTGAATAGCGGCACAGATACGCAGTATTTT.